The rows below give T cell receptor beta chains drawn from one sample of a study of T cell repertoires in aging, cancer and after chemotherapy. TCRdb redid the calling of the multiplex PCR reads with MiXCR, one entry per CDR3 protein. The data hold about 2,400 distinct CDR3 sequences, with roughly a quarter observed a single time. The sequenced sample was blood. The receptors shown here come from a human donor in good health. Both conserved end residues are part of each CDR3. D genes are given only for firm matches. Expanded clones are given a class, and other clones once, few, many or no size at all.

TRBJ1-1,.,15,TRBV4-3,medium-sized,CASSQDERGVTEAFF,TGCGCCAGCAGCCAAGATGAAAGGGGGGTCACTGAAGCTTTCTTT
TRBJ2-7,.,13,TRBV6-6,.,CASSELTDCTGYF,TGTGCCAGCAGTGAATTAACCGACTGTACAGGGTACTTC
TRBJ2-3,TRBD2,15,TRBV20-1,medium-sized,CSAPPGTTYTDTQYF,TGCAGTGCTCCGCCCGGGACTACCTACACAGATACGCAGTATTTT
TRBJ2-7,TRBD1,14,TRBV6-1,large,CASVNDREVGEQYF,TGTGCCAGCGTAAACGACAGGGAAGTAGGCGAGCAGTACTTC
TRBJ2-2,.,14,TRBV19,medium-sized,CASSIVERSGELFF,TGTGCCAGTAGTATTGTCGAAAGGTCCGGGGAGCTGTTTTTT
TRBJ2-1,TRBD2,18,TRBV24-1,medium-sized,CATSGRASGGVTYNEQFF,TGTGCCACCAGTGGGCGCGCTAGCGGGGGGGTGACTTACAATGAGCAGTTCTTC
TRBJ1-1,.,13,TRBV24-1,medium-sized,CATSGGRYTEAFF,TGTGCCACCAGTGGGGGACGGTACACTGAAGCTTTCTTT
TRBJ1-5,TRBD1,17,TRBV7-3,medium-sized,CASSRGPDRGRCQPQHF,TGTGCCAGCAGCCGCGGTCCCGACAGGGGTAGGTGTCAGCCCCAGCATTTT
TRBJ1-1,.,14,TRBV7-6,medium-sized,CASSLSGLETEAFF,TGTGCCAGCAGCTTATCCGGGCTTGAGACTGAAGCTTTCTTT
TRBJ2-1,.,14,TRBV24-1,medium-sized,CATSVGTERNEQFF,TGTGCCACCAGTGTCGGGACTGAGCGCAATGAGCAGTTCTTC
TRBJ2-2,TRBD1,16,TRBV7-2,medium-sized,CASSFGQGANTGELFF,TGTGCCAGCAGCTTCGGACAGGGGGCGAACACCGGGGAGCTGTTTTTT
TRBJ1-2,TRBD1,12,TRBV27,medium-sized,CASGQTGAGYTF,TGTGCCAGCGGGCAGACAGGGGCCGGCTACACCTTC
TRBJ1-1,.,13,TRBV11-2,few,CASSYEADTEAFF,TGTGCCAGCAGCTATGAAGCCGACACTGAAGCTTTCTTT
TRBJ2-7,.,14,TRBV5-6,medium-sized,CASSLSAGVYEQYF,TGTGCCAGCAGCTTAAGCGCTGGGGTCTACGAGCAGTACTTC
TRBJ2-7,.,13,TRBV7-6,medium-sized,CASSSETGYEQYF,TGTGCCAGCAGCTCCGAAACAGGGTACGAGCAGTACTTC
TRBJ2-5,TRBD1,14,TRBV5-5,medium-sized,CASSLGTGEETQYF,TGTGCCAGCAGCTTGGGGACAGGGGAAGAGACCCAGTACTTC
TRBJ2-3,.,14,TRBV24-1,medium-sized,CATSDQGGTDTQYF,TGTGCCACCAGTGACCAAGGGGGTACAGATACGCAGTATTTT
TRBJ2-1,.,13,TRBV6-5,medium-sized,CASSYSLHLGQFF,TGTGCCAGCAGTTACTCCCTTCACCTCGGGCAGTTCTTC
TRBJ2-3,.,15,TRBV5-6,.,CAETVGGQGPDTQYF,TGTGCAGAAACCGTAGGAGGCCAGGGCCCAGATACGCAGTATTTT
TRBJ2-1,.,11,TRBV7-2,medium-sized,CASSPGNWQFF,TGTGCCAGCAGCCCAGGGAATTGGCAGTTCTTC
TRBJ2-3,.,15,TRBV11-1,medium-sized,CASSPLGGPTDTQYF,TGTGCCAGCAGCCCCTTGGGGGGGCCCACAGATACGCAGTATTTT
TRBJ2-3,TRBD2,18,TRBV28,.,CASSPLGTSGYSTDTQYF,TGTGCCAGCAGCCCCTTAGGGACTAGCGGCTATAGCACAGATACGCAGTATTTT
TRBJ1-5,TRBD1,13,TRBV10-3,.,CATQTTGNQPQHF,TGTGCCACCCAAACGACAGGGAATCAGCCCCAGCATTTT
TRBJ2-3,TRBD2,12,TRBV20-1,medium-sized,CSASPREGTQYF,TGCAGTGCTAGCCCCAGGGAGGGTACGCAGTATTTT